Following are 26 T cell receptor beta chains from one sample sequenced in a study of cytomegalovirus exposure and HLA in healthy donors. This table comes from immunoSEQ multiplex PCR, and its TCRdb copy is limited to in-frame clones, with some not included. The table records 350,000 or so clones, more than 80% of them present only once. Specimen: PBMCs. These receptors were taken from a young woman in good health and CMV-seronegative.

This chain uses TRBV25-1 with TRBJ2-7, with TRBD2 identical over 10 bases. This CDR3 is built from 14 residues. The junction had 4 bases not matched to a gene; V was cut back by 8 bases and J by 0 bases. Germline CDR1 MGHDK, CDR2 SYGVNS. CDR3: CASGIAGGSYEQYF. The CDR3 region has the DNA TGTGCCAGCGGCATAGCGGGGGGCTCCTACGAGCAGTACTTC.

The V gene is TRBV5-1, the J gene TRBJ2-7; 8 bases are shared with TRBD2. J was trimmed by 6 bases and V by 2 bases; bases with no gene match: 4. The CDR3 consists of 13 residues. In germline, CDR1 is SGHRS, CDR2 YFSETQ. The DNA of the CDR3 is TGCGCCAGCAGCTTAGCGGGAGCTAGCGAGCAGTACTTC. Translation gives CASSLAGASEQYF.

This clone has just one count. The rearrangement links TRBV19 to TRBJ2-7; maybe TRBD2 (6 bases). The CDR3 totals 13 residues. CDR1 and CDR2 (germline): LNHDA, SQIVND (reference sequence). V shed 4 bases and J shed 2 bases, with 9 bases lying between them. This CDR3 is CASSTGATYEQYF. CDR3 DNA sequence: TGTGCCAGTAGTACGGGAGCTACCTACGAGCAGTACTTC.

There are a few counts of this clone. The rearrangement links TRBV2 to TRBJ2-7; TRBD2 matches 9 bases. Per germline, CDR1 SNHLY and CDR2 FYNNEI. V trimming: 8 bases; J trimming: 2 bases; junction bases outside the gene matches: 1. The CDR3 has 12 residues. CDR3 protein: CASEREAYEQYF. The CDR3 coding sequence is TGTGCCAGCGAGCGGGAGGCCTACGAGCAGTACTTC.

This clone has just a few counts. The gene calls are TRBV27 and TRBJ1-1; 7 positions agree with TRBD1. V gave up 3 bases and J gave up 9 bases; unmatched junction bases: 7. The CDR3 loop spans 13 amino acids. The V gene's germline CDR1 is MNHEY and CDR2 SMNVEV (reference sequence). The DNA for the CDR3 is TGTGCCAGCAGTTTCGAGGGGGCGCGTCAAGCTTTCTTT. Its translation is CASSFEGARQAFF.

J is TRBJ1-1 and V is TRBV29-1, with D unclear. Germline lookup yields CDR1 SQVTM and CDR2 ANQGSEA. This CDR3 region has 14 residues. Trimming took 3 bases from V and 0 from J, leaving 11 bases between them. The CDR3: CSVEREPLNTEAFF. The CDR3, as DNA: TGCAGCGTTGAGAGGGAGCCATTGAACACTGAAGCTTTCTTT. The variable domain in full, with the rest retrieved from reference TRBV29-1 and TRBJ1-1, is SAVISQKPSRDICQRGTSLTIQCQVDSQVTMMFWYRQQPGQSLTLIATANQGSEATYESGFVIDKFPISRPNLTFSTLTVSNMSPEDSSIYLCSVEREPLNTEAFFGQGTRLTVV.

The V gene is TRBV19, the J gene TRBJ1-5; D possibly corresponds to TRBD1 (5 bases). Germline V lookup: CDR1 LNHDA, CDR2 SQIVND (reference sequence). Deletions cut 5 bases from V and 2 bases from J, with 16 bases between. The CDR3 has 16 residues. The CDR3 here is CASSVTGGEGNQPQHF. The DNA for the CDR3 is TGTGCCAGTAGTGTAACGGGGGGAGAGGGCAATCAGCCCCAGCATTTT.

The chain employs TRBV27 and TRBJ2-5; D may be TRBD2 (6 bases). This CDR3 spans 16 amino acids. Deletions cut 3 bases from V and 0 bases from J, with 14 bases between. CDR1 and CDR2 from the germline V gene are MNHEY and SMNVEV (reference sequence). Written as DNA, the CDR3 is TGTGCCAGCAGTTTTTTGGTAGCGGAGTACCAAGAGACCCAGTACTTC. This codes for CASSFLVAEYQETQYF.

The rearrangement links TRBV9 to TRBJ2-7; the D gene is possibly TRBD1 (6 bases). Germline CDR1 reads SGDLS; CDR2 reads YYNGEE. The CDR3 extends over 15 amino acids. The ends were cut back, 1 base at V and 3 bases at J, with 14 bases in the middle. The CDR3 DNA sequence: TGTGCCAGCAGCGTATCGTTACAGGGTGTCTACGAGCAGTACTTC. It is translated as CASSVSLQGVYEQYF. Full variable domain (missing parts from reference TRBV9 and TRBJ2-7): DSGVTQTPKHLITATGQRVTLRCSPRSGDLSVYWYQQSLDQGLQFLIQYYNGEERAKGNILERFSAQQFPDLHSELNLSSLELGDSALYFCASSVSLQGVYEQYFGPGTRLTVT.

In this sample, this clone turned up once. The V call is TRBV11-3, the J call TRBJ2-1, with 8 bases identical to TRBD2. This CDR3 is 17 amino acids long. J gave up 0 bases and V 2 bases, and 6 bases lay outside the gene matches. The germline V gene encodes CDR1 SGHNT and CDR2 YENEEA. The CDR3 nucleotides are TGTGCCAGCAGCTTACGGGAGGGCGCCGCCTCCTACAATGAGCAGTTCTTC. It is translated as CASSLREGAASYNEQFF.

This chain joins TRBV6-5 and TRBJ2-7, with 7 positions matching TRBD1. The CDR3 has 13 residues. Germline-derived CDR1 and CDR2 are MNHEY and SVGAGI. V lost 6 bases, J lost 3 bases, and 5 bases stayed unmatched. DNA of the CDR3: TGTGCCAGCAGGACGACAGGGTACTACGAGCAGTACTTC. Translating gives CASRTTGYYEQYF.

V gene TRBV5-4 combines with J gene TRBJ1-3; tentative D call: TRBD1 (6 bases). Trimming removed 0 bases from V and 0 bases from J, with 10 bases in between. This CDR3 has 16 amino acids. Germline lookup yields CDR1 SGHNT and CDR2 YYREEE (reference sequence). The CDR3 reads CASSLATTGSGNTIYF. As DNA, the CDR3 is TGTGCCAGCAGCTTGGCCACGACAGGCTCTGGAAACACCATATATTTT.

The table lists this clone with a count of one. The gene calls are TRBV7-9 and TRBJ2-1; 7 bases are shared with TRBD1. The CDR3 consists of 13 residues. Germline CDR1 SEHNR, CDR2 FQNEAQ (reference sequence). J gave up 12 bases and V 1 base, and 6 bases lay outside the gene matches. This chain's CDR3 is CASSLEPGQLQFF. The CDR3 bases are TGTGCCAGCAGCTTAGAACCGGGACAGTTGCAGTTCTTC. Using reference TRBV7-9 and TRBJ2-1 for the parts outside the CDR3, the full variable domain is DTGVSQNPRHKITKRGQNVTFRCDPISEHNRLYWYRQTLGQGPEFLTYFQNEAQLEKSRLLSDRFSAERPKGSFSTLEIQRTEQGDSAMYLCASSLEPGQLQFFGPGTRLTVL.

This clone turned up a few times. CDR3 coding DNA: TGTGCCATCAGTGAGGGCAGGGGGCTGGCGGCTGAAGCTTTCTTT. Translated: CAISEGRGLAAEAFF. The chain recombines TRBV10-3 with TRBJ1-1; 8 nucleotides align to TRBD1. V shed 2 bases, J shed 6 bases, and the junction held 8 bases outside the gene matches. The germline gives CDR1 ENHRY, CDR2 SYGVKD. The CDR3 has 15 amino acids.

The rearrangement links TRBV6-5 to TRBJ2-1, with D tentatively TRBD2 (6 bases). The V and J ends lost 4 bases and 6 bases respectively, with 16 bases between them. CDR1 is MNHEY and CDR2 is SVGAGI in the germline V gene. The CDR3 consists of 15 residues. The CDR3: CASSLGLASGNEQFF. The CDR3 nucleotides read TGTGCCAGCAGTTTAGGGCTAGCGAGTGGCAATGAGCAGTTCTTC.

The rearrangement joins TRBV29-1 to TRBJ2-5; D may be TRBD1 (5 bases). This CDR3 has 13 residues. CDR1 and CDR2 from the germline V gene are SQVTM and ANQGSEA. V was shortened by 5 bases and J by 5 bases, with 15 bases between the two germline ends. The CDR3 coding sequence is TGCAGCGTTCCGACAGCCGTCCGGGAGACCCAGTACTTC. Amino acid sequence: CSVPTAVRETQYF.

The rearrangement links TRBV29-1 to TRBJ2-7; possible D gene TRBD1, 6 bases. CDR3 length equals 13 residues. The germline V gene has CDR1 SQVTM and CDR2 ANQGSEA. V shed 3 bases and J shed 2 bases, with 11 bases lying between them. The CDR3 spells CSVETGLTYEQYF. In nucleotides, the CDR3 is TGCAGCGTTGAGACAGGTCTAACCTACGAGCAGTACTTC.

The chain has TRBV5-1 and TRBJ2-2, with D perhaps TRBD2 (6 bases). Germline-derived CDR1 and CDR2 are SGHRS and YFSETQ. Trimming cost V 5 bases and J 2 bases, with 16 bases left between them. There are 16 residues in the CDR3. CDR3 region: CASSSVAGINTGELFF. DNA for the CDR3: TGCGCCAGCAGTTCGGTTGCGGGAATAAACACCGGGGAGCTGTTTTTT.

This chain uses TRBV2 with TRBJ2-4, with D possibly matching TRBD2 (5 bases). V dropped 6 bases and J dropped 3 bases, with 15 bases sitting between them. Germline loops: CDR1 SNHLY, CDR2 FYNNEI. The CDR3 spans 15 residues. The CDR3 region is CASSTPGLDKNIQYF. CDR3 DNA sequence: TGTGCCAGCAGCACCCCGGGGTTGGACAAAAACATTCAGTACTTC.

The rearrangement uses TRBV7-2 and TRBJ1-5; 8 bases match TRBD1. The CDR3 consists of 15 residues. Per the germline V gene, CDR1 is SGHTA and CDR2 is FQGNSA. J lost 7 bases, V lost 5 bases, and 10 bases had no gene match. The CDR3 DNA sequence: TGTGCCAGCAGCCCCGGACAGGGTGGGGGGCAGCCCCAGCATTTT. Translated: CASSPGQGGGQPQHF.

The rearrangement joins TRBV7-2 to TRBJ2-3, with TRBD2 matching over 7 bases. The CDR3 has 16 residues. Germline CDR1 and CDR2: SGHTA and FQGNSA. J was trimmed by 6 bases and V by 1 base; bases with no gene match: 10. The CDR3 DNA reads TGTGCCAGCAGCTTAGGTGCCGCGGGAGTGGAGGATACGCAGTATTTT. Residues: CASSLGAAGVEDTQYF.

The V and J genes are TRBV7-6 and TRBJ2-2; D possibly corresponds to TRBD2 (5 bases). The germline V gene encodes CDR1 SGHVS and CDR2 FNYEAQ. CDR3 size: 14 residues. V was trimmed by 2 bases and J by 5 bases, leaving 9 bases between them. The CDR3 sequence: CASSLWGDTGELFF. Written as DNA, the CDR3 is TGTGCCAGCAGCTTATGGGGAGATACCGGGGAGCTGTTTTTT.

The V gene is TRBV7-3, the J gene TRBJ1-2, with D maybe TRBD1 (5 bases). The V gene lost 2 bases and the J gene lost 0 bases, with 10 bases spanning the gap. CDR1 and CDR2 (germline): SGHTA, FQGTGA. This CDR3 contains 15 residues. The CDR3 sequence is CASSLQGQANYGYTF. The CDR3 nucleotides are TGTGCCAGCAGCTTACAGGGCCAAGCTAACTATGGCTACACCTTC.

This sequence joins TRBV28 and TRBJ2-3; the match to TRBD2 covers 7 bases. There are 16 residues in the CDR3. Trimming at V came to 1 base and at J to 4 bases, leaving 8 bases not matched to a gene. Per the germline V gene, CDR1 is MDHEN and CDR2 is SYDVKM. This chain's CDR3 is CASSLFGGLRADTQYF. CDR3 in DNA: TGTGCCAGCAGTTTATTCGGGGGGTTAAGGGCAGATACGCAGTATTTT.

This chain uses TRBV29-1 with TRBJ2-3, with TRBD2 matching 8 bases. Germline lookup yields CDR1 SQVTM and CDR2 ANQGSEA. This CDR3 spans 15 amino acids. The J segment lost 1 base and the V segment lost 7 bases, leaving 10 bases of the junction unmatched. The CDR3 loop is CSATSARSRTDTQYF. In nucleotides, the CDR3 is TGCAGCGCGACTAGCGCGCGATCCCGCACAGATACGCAGTATTTT.

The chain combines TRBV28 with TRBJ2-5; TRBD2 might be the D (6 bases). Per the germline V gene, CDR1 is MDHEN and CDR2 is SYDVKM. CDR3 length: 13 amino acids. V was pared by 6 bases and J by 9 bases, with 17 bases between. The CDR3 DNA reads TGTGCCAGCAGCCCTGGGCCCGGGAGAGCCCAGTACTTC. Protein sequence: CASSPGPGRAQYF.